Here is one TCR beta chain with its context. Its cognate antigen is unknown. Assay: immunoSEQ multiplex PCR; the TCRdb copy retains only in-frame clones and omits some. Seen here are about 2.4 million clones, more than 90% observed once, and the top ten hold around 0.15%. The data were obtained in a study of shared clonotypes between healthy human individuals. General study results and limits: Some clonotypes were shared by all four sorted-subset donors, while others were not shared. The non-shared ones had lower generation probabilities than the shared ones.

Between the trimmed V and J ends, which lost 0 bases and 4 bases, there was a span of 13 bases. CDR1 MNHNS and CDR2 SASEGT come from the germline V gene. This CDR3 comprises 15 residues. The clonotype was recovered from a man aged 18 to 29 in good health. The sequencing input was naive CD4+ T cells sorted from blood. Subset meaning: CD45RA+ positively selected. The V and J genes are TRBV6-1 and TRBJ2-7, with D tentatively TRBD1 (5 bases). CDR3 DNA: TGTGCCAGCAGTGAAGCGCAGACAGTGGGATACGAGCAGTACTTC. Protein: CASSEAQTVGYEQYF.